The T cell receptor (beta chain) under discussion was sequenced for a study of Ad26.COV2.S vaccination and SARS-CoV-2 variants. As for the study in general: The trial was COV1001 and the donor's arm was Ad26.COV2.S.

Broader study findings: Assessments of TCR breadth and depth may have underestimated the total T cell responses.

Libraries were prepared by immunoSEQ multiplex PCR; TCRdb keeps only in-frame clonotypes and omits some of them. The table records 350,000 to 450,000 clones, around 93% of them present only once. To note about this clone: No antigen is known for it.

The V gene's germline CDR1 is SGHTA and CDR2 FQGNSA. The ends were cut back, 2 bases at V and 9 bases at J, with 11 bases in the middle. This CDR3 is 13 amino acids long. Treatment of the sample: around 19 received Ad26.COV2.S at low or high dose, single or two shots; roughly five received placebo; per-sample allocation not given. The samples date from day 63 after the first vaccine or placebo injection. The donor was a Boston adult aged 18-55 years. The sequenced sample was peripheral blood, obtained in a trial of Ad26.COV2.S vaccine versus placebo. The gene calls are TRBV7-2 and TRBJ2-1; D gene ambiguous. This receptor was obtained from a person between 18 and 65 years old who received the Ad26.COV2.S COVID-19 vaccine or a placebo. The CDR3 bases are TGTGCCAGCAGCTTAATACCAACAAGTGAGCAGTTCTTC. It codes for CASSLIPTSEQFF.